This entry features one T cell receptor (beta chain) sequence. This entry is derived from a study of T cells after somatic rescue of genetic block. TCRdb's copy holds only in-frame clones and misses some; the assay was immunoSEQ multiplex PCR. The sample consists of 60,000 to 75,000 clones, 92% of them appearing once. The CDR3 is 15 amino acids. The germline gives CDR1 SNHLY, CDR2 FYNNEI. Trimming stripped 4 bases from V and 5 bases from J, with 15 bases between. The chain joins TRBV2 to TRBJ1-5, with D possibly TRBD1 on 5 matching bases. The clonotype originates from a man aged 35 to 55. Sequences were obtained from peripheral blood mononuclear cells (PBMCs). The CDR3 protein is CASSGASGGYQPQHF. The CDR3 region has the DNA TGTGCCAGCAGTGGGGCCTCCGGGGGATATCAGCCCCAGCATTTT.